The 3 T cell receptor beta chains given below trace back to one sample, sequenced in a study of shared clonotypes between healthy human individuals. Method: immunoSEQ multiplex PCR; TCRdb's copy keeps in-frame clones and lacks some. The table shows about 2 million clones, with approximately 94% occurring only once. Naivety among CD8 cells was defined by CD45RO negativity and positive CCR7 selection, thereby excluding terminally differentiated effector memory CD45RA+ cells. Material for sequencing was naive CD8+ T cells sorted from blood. These receptor sequences come from a man aged 18 to 30 in good health.

The chain has TRBV15 and TRBJ2-7; no definite D call. The germline V gene encodes CDR1 LNHNV and CDR2 YYDKDF (reference sequence). Trimming took 4 bases from V and 4 from J, leaving 14 bases between them. The CDR3 is made up of 14 amino acids. CDR3 sequence (DNA): TGTGCCACCAGCAATTCCCCCCAAGGTTACGAGCAGTACTTC. Its translation is CATSNSPQGYEQYF.

The chain uses TRBV6-6 and TRBJ1-2, with D uncertain. The germline V and J ends were trimmed by 6 bases and 3 bases, with 17 bases remaining between them. Germline V gives CDR1 MNHNY, CDR2 SVGAGI (reference sequence). This CDR3 is 15 amino acids long. The CDR3 is CASREREEGDYGYTF. The CDR3 DNA reads TGTGCCAGCAGGGAAAGGGAAGAAGGTGACTATGGCTACACCTTC.

The CDR3 region has the DNA TGTGCCAGCAGCTCGACAGGGGACTACTCCTACGAGCAGTACTTC. Residues: CASSSTGDYSYEQYF. This sequence joins TRBV7-9 and TRBJ2-7; TRBD1 is a possible D gene (8 bases). The V and J ends lost 4 bases and 0 bases respectively, with 13 bases between them. The CDR3 consists of 15 residues. Germline V lookup: CDR1 SEHNR, CDR2 FQNEAQ (reference sequence).